Listed below are T cell receptor beta chains from one sample, sequenced in a study of cytomegalovirus exposure and HLA in healthy donors. Profiling relied on immunoSEQ multiplex PCR, and the TCRdb table lists in-frame clones only, not all of them. Of fewer than 200,000 clones listed, under 90% were seen once; the top ten hold 9% to 12%. The sequencing sample was made of PBMCs. All receptors derive from a woman between 18 and 29 years old in good health and CMV-seropositive. Both conserved end residues are part of each CDR3. The order of the fields is V gene, CDR3 protein.

TRBV10-3,CAISDSTEAFF
TRBV30,CAWSEDSSYEQYF
TRBV11-3,CASSLGREFDEQYF
TRBV5-5,CASSLEASGTYEQYF
TRBV18,CASSSPLAGDLGGQETQYF
TRBV7-3,CASSPQRSTDTQYF
TRBV5-1,CASSLADRLGETQYF
TRBV4-2,CASSQEDRAGNTIYF
TRBV28,CASLDRGNQPQHF
TRBV6-1,CASSLGTSGRGRQFF
TRBV30,CAWRKGGSKASNEQFF
TRBV7-8,CASSLGWRSSYEQYF
TRBV14,CASSQEQGITNEKLFF
TRBV18,CASSPPVASSYEQYF
TRBV20-1,CSGPRGETQYF
TRBV15,CATSRDKEGYNEQFF
TRBV7-3,CASRRGRLSTDTQYF
TRBV10-3,CAISQGTDQPQHF
TRBV11-2,CASSLVSGGSYGYTF
TRBV7-2,CASKNRQYSYEQYF
TRBV29-1,CSVEAIAGGNYEQYF
TRBV28,CASRTTEVQPQHF
TRBV4-2,CASSQGTGGTGNTIYF
TRBV6-5,CASSYRGGALGYTF
TRBV2,CASSVILTAGELFF
TRBV28,CASSLTANTEAFF
TRBV14,CASSQLGGLAGYEQYF
TRBV19,CASSITGYGNTIYF
TRBV27,CASSLLAGELFF
TRBV27,CASSPGWSGEQYF
TRBV5-1,CASSLGLAGGPSVYEQYF
TRBV9,CASSVEERADLYNEQFF
TRBV7-3,CASSPGVNYGYTF
TRBV27,CASSLSAHGTGSYEQYF
TRBV5-1,CASSGGFDTEAFF
TRBV11-3,CASSLPPGGEENTEAFF
TRBV28,CASSLSPSGKYEQYF
TRBV9,CASSSSNTGELFF
TRBV5-1,CASNRQWGNTEAFF
TRBV6-5,CASSAGYYGYTF
TRBV6-5,CASSYSPDTFGNTIYF
TRBV9,CASSVEASGGRAQYF
TRBV7-9,CASSPRGGDTDTQYF
TRBV2,CASSTGTTSTDTQYF
TRBV7-6,CASSVGGGLAAFAFF
TRBV9,CASSVATGTDTQYF
TRBV28,CASRGGQVIEKLFF
TRBV15,CATSIDRGSTYEQYF
TRBV7-2,CASSSPPGHNEQYF
TRBV7-6,CASSRQGYQPQHF
TRBV25-1,CASSDPGLYNEQFF
TRBV6-6,CASMAGVGNEQFF
TRBV9,CASSSSSGRSYNEQFF
TRBV18,CASSPVRGRYEQYF
TRBV15,CATSRRRGGNQPQHF
TRBV9,CASSVGPTYEQYF
TRBV9,CASSGGVAGFYNEQFF